Here is one TCR beta chain with its context. Its antigen is not known. This table comes from immunoSEQ multiplex PCR, and its TCRdb copy is limited to in-frame clones, with some not included. The table records 67,000 or so clones, about nine tenths of them present only once. This specimen belongs to a study of OX40 agonist ivuxolimab in advanced cancers. About the research overall: Ivuxolimab was delivered to patients intravenously every 2 weeks at doses spanning 0.01 to 10 mg/kg. Prior anti-PD-1, anti-PD-L1 or anti-CTLA-4 therapy was allowed; about 39% had some. Study conclusions and caveats: CD8+ T cells were the subset that, on average, had more expanded clones than CD4+.

Trimming removed 5 bases from V and 7 bases from J; junction bases left unmatched: 11. CDR1 is MDHEN and CDR2 is SYDVKM in the germline V gene. There are 16 residues in the CDR3. This specimen was CD4+ or CD8+ T cells sorted from blood, taken in a trial of the OX40 agonist ivuxolimab. V is TRBV28 and J is TRBJ2-1; 10 positions agree with TRBD1. This clonotype was obtained from an adult with an advanced solid tumor such as melanoma, head and neck, liver or kidney cancer. CDR3 protein: CASSPLWDRGTNEQFF. For the CDR3, the DNA is TGTGCCAGCAGTCCGCTCTGGGACAGGGGAACGAATGAGCAGTTCTTC.